This T cell receptor (beta chain) was captured by sequencing in a study of cytomegalovirus exposure and HLA in healthy donors. V dropped 3 bases and J dropped 4 bases, with 13 bases sitting between them. CDR3 length equals 13 residues. Germline assignment: CDR1 GTSNPN and CDR2 SVGIG (reference sequence). This clone was counted once. As yet, its antigen is unknown. Findings and caveats of the study: Diagnosis of cytomegalovirus status made by the classifier reportedly showed high specificity and sensitivity. Generally TCR sequences proved uncommon, though certain public TCRs appeared in numerous donors. CMV antigen specificity was confirmed in vitro for a few CMV-associated chains. Altogether, about 160 TCR beta chains were recorded as cytomegalovirus-associated.

Repertoires were generated with immunoSEQ multiplex PCR, while TCRdb's copy carries only in-frame clones and drops some. Among roughly 150,000 clones listed, 70% to 85% were seen once. The chain is built from TRBV30 and TRBJ2-7; D is unresolved. This receptor was obtained from a man aged 25 to 45 in good health and CMV-seropositive. The sequenced sample consisted of PBMCs. The chain's CDR3 is CAWRGRPKYEQYF. CDR3 coding DNA: TGTGCCTGGAGAGGCAGGCCCAAGTACGAGCAGTACTTC.